A single sample gave rise to the 28 T cell receptor beta chains below, sequenced in a study of vaccination effects on CD4 cells after COVID-19. Sequencing was performed with immunoSEQ multiplex PCR; in TCRdb, only in-frame clones are kept and a portion is missing. In the table there are 17,000 or so clones, about four fifths of which are singletons. These receptors' antigens are unknown. Antigen-specific CD4+ T cells expanded by the ViraFEST assay with viral peptide pools were then sequenced. Between days 10 and 11 of culture, CD4+ T cells were separated out. Their SARS-CoV-2 infection, verified by PCR, occurred between March and December 2020. Participants each got two BNT162b2 or mRNA-1273 vaccine doses. This sample comprised CD4+ T cells from PBMCs cultured with SARS-CoV-2 spike peptides, obtained after COVID-19 vaccination. Every receptor here comes from a human donor who had a prior SARS-CoV-2 infection.

This clone was detected once. The chain links TRBV6-5 to TRBJ2-3; no clear D gene. The V and J ends lost 5 bases and 5 bases respectively, with 11 bases between them. CDR1 and CDR2 (germline): MNHEY, SVGAGI. This CDR3 has 13 amino acids. The CDR3 DNA is TGTGCCAGCAGTCAAAGCTACAAAGATACGCAGTATTTT. Translated: CASSQSYKDTQYF.

The chain has TRBV27 and TRBJ2-7; 7 bases agree with TRBD1. CDR3 length: 13 residues. CDR1 and CDR2 (germline): MNHEY, SMNVEV (reference sequence). The V and J ends lost 7 bases and 5 bases, in that order; junction bases with no gene match: 8. The CDR3 sequence is CASKRTGHDEQYF. The CDR3, as DNA: TGTGCCAGCAAAAGGACAGGTCACGACGAGCAGTACTTC.

This chain joins TRBV7-9 and TRBJ2-3; D is ambiguous. Germline CDR1 reads SEHNR; CDR2 reads FQNEAQ (reference sequence). V lost 5 bases and J lost 0, with 6 bases in between. This CDR3 spans 13 amino acids. The CDR3: CASSHYSTDTQYF. The DNA for the CDR3 is TGTGCCAGCAGCCACTATAGCACAGATACGCAGTATTTT.

This rearrangement joins TRBV5-6 to TRBJ2-7; TRBD1 matches at 12 bases. The CDR3 length is 14 residues. Germline V CDR1 and CDR2: SGHDT, YYEEEE. The trim removed 5 bases at V and 7 bases at J, leaving 7 bases unmatched. CDR3 sequence reads: CASRPGQGAREQYF. CDR3 DNA: TGTGCCAGCAGGCCGGGACAGGGGGCGCGTGAGCAGTACTTC.

The gene calls are TRBV11-1 and TRBJ1-4, with unresolved D. V shed 2 bases and J shed 0 bases, with 7 bases lying between them. The CDR3 is 15 amino acids. Germline CDR1 reads SGHAT; CDR2 reads FQDESV (reference sequence). The CDR3 DNA sequence: TGTGCCAGCAGCTTAAGGGCTACAACTAATGAAAAACTGTTTTTT. This sequence encodes CASSLRATTNEKLFF.

V gene TRBV14 combines with J gene TRBJ2-6, with 7 bases identical to TRBD2. V trimming: 5 bases; J trimming: 15 bases; junction bases outside the gene matches: 22. This CDR3 region has 17 residues. In germline, CDR1 is SGHDN, CDR2 FVKESK. The CDR3 region is CASSERGWTLWGGDLTF. In DNA, the CDR3 is TGTGCCAGCAGCGAACGCGGGTGGACGTTGTGGGGAGGGGACCTGACTTTC.

The chain combines TRBV5-1 with TRBJ1-2; D uncertain. The CDR3 runs to 16 residues. V shed 0 bases and J shed 4 bases, with 16 bases lying between them. CDR1 and CDR2 (germline): SGHRS, YFSETQ. The CDR3 DNA sequence: TGCGCCAGCAGCTTGGTAGGACCTCACCCCGTCTATGGCTACACCTTC. As protein: CASSLVGPHPVYGYTF.

This chain uses TRBV7-9 with TRBJ2-3, with TRBD2 identical over 7 bases. The CDR3 totals 15 residues. Unmatched junction bases numbered 7, after V lost 1 base and J lost 6 bases. From germline, CDR1 is SEHNR and CDR2 FQNEAQ (reference sequence). The CDR3, as DNA: TGTGCCAGCAGCTTAGGCGGGGGACCATCCGATACGCAGTATTTT. This sequence encodes CASSLGGGPSDTQYF.

This clone appeared a few times. The gene calls are TRBV6-5 and TRBJ1-2; TRBD1 aligns across 7 bases. CDR1 and CDR2 (germline): MNHEY, SVGAGI. The CDR3 runs 13 residues. V dropped 7 bases and J dropped 4; count of bases not matched to a gene: 6. DNA for the CDR3: TGTGCCAGCAAACCGACAGGGTCCTATGGCTACACCTTC. The encoded protein is CASKPTGSYGYTF.

V is TRBV5-1 and J is TRBJ1-2, with D unresolved. Germline V gene lookup returns CDR1 SGHRS and CDR2 YFSETQ. CDR3 length equals 14 residues. The germline V and J ends were trimmed by 1 base and 3 bases, with 10 bases remaining between them. CDR3 bases: TGCGCCAGCAGCTTGACGGTGGAGGACTATGGCTACACCTTC. It is translated as CASSLTVEDYGYTF.

This chain joins TRBV2 and TRBJ2-1, with TRBD2 matching over 10 bases. In germline, CDR1 is SNHLY, CDR2 FYNNEI. The CDR3 covers 15 residues. The ends lost 4 bases at V and 9 bases at J; junction bases unmatched: 9. CDR3 loop: CASSAVLAGELEQFF. CDR3 sequence (DNA): TGTGCCAGCAGTGCTGTCCTAGCGGGAGAACTTGAGCAGTTCTTC.

This chain uses TRBV7-9 with TRBJ2-3; no reliable D call. Germline loops: CDR1 SEHNR, CDR2 FQNEAQ (reference sequence). CDR3 length: 12 amino acids. The V end was cut by 5 bases, the J end by 6 bases, with 9 bases between. As DNA, the CDR3 is TGTGCCAGCAGCGAAAGGGCTGATACGCAGTATTTT. This sequence encodes CASSERADTQYF.

V gene TRBV13 combines with J gene TRBJ1-3; D gene ambiguous. The germline gives CDR1 PRHDT, CDR2 FYEKMQ (reference sequence). The CDR3 has 15 residues. V lost 1 base and J 0 bases, leaving 7 bases between the germline ends. The CDR3 DNA reads as TGTGCCAGCAGCTTAGCACGCTACTCTGGAAACACCATATATTTT. Protein: CASSLARYSGNTIYF.

The CDR3 sequence: CATCRANTQYF. The CDR3 DNA follows: TGTGCCACATGTAGGGCAAATACGCAGTATTTT. The rearrangement joins TRBV19 to TRBJ2-3; no clear D. Between the trimmed V and J ends, which lost 10 bases and 7 bases, there was a span of 12 bases. Germline CDR1 LNHDA, CDR2 SQIVND (reference sequence). The CDR3 is made up of 11 amino acids.

V gene TRBV25-1 combines with J gene TRBJ2-5; D possibly corresponds to TRBD1 (5 bases). Germline V gene sequence: CDR1 MGHDK, CDR2 SYGVNS. Trimming stripped 6 bases from V and 4 bases from J, with 15 bases between. This CDR3 region has 14 residues. The CDR3 coding sequence is TGTGCCAGCAGGGGGCAAGATGGGCCAGAGACCCAGTACTTC. This gives the protein CASRGQDGPETQYF.

This clone was seen more than once but under ten times. The chain couples TRBV6-5 to TRBJ1-2, with 7 nucleotides matching TRBD1. This CDR3 spans 13 amino acids. V was pared by 6 bases and J by 4 bases, with 5 bases of the junction left unmatched. Germline loops: CDR1 MNHEY, CDR2 SVGAGI. For the CDR3, the DNA is TGTGCCAGCAGGGCGACAGGGATCTATGGCTACACCTTC. This sequence encodes CASRATGIYGYTF.

This chain connects TRBV28 to TRBJ2-7; 11 bases line up with TRBD1. There are 15 residues in the CDR3. Germline V lookup: CDR1 MDHEN, CDR2 SYDVKM. J lost 8 bases, V lost 3 bases, and 9 bases had no gene match. The CDR3 bases are TGTGCCAGCAGTTTCCGGGACAGGGGGTTCCGTAAGCAGTACTTC. Translation: CASSFRDRGFRKQYF.

This clone was found once. The CDR3 DNA follows: TGCGCCAGCAGCTTGGCTAGCGCCAACTACAATGAGCAGTTCTTC. It codes for CASSLASANYNEQFF. The chain combines TRBV5-1 with TRBJ2-1; a possible D gene is TRBD2 (6 bases). Germline loops: CDR1 SGHRS, CDR2 YFSETQ. Trimming left V 0 bases short and J 3 bases short, with 10 bases between. This CDR3 is 15 amino acids long. Using reference TRBV5-1 and TRBJ2-1 for the parts outside the CDR3, the full variable domain is KAGVTQTPRYLIKTRGQQVTLSCSPISGHRSVSWYQQTPGQGLQFLFEYFSETQRNKGNFPGRFSGRQFSNSRSEMNVSTLELGDSALYLCASSLASANYNEQFFGPGTRLTVL.

This clone has more than one count but fewer than ten. The chain combines TRBV21-1 with TRBJ1-6. TRBV21-1 is classified as a pseudogene. This CDR3 region has 15 residues. The CDR3 region has the DNA TGTGCCAGCAGCAAAGAAACCTGGGGTAATTCACCCCTCCACTTT. Protein: CASSKETWGNSPLHF.

This clone is labeled as large (0.1 to 1%). V usage is TRBV6-5 and J usage is TRBJ2-2; D remains ambiguous. V was clipped by 4 bases and J by 1 base, with 10 bases between them. There are 15 residues in the CDR3. Germline loops: CDR1 MNHEY, CDR2 SVGAGI. For the CDR3, the DNA is TGTGCCAGCAGTTTTAGACGCTTGAACACCGGGGAGCTGTTTTTT. The encoded protein is CASSFRRLNTGELFF.

The V and J genes are TRBV11-3 and TRBJ2-1, with 15 bases lining up with TRBD2. This CDR3 spans 20 amino acids. Trimming took 4 bases from V and 1 from J; bases not matched to a gene: 11. Germline V gene data show CDR1 as SGHNT and CDR2 as YENEEA. The CDR3 DNA follows: TGTGCCAGCAGCTCGCCGGGACTAGCGGGAGGACTTAGGTCCTACAATGAGCAGTTCTTC. This translates into CASSSPGLAGGLRSYNEQFF.

The DNA for the CDR3 is TGCAGCGTTGATCCGTCGGGAGAGACCCAGTACTTC. Translated, it gives CSVDPSGETQYF. The V and J genes are TRBV29-1 and TRBJ2-5; no firm D call. Trimming took off 3 bases at V and 4 bases at J, with 9 bases between the two ends. Germline V CDR1 and CDR2: SQVTM, ANQGSEA. CDR3 size: 12 residues.

This chain uses TRBV28 with TRBJ1-6; D is uncertain. V lost 4 bases and J lost 7, with 8 bases in between. CDR3 length equals 13 residues. Germline V gene sequence: CDR1 MDHEN, CDR2 SYDVKM. The CDR3 loop is CASSSWPNSPLHF. The CDR3 DNA reads TGTGCCAGCAGTTCATGGCCGAATTCACCCCTCCACTTT.

V gene TRBV3-1 (or the pseudogene TRBV3-2) combines with J gene TRBJ1-2; no firm D call. V was pared by 0 bases and J by 5 bases, with 4 bases between. This CDR3 contains 12 residues. Germline V gene lookup returns CDR1 LGHDT and CDR2 YNNKEL (reference sequence). CDR3 DNA sequence: TGTGCCAGCAGCCAAGATGGATATGGCTACACCTTC. This translates into CASSQDGYGYTF.

As for this clone: Relative to the germline gene, one junction end is altered; a read error may explain this. This chain links TRBV7-7 with TRBJ2-1; D unresolved. CDR1 and CDR2 (germline): SSHAT, FNYEAQ (reference sequence). This CDR3 has 16 residues. The CDR3 DNA follows: TGTGCTAGCAGCTTACTCGCAAATCCCTCCTACAATGAGCAGTTCTTC. As protein: CASSLLANPSYNEQFF.

By share, this clone counts as medium-sized (0.01 to 0.1%). This chain connects TRBV6-5 to TRBJ1-1; D ambiguous. CDR3 size: 11 residues. From germline, CDR1 is MNHEY and CDR2 SVGAGI. The V and J ends lost 6 bases and 8 bases respectively, with 10 bases between them. The CDR3 DNA follows: TGTGCCAGCAGCTCTAGCATAGAAGCTTTCTTT. Its translation: CASSSSIEAFF.

The chain joins TRBV7-2 to TRBJ2-2; no definite D call. The V gene's germline CDR1 is SGHTA and CDR2 FQGNSA. CDR3 length: 13 residues. Trimming took 2 bases from V and 5 from J, leaving 6 bases between them. In DNA, the CDR3 is TGTGCCAGCAGCTTAATCTCGACCGGGGAGCTGTTTTTT. It codes for CASSLISTGELFF. The complete variable domain, with remaining parts taken from reference TRBV7-2 and TRBJ2-2, reads GAGVSQSPSNKVTEKGKDVELRCDPISGHTALYWYRQSLGQGLEFLIYFQGNSAPDKSGLPSDRFSAERTGGSVSTLTIQRTQQEDSAVYLCASSLISTGELFFGEGSRLTVL.

The chain carries TRBV11-2 and TRBJ2-3; TRBD1 might be the D (6 bases). The germline V gene has CDR1 SGHAT and CDR2 FQNNGV. CDR3 length: 17 amino acids. The ends were cut back, 1 base at V and 2 bases at J, with 16 bases in the middle. CDR3 loop: CASSLVWGPRVTDTQYF. The CDR3 DNA sequence: TGTGCCAGCAGCTTAGTCTGGGGGCCCCGAGTCACAGATACGCAGTATTTT.